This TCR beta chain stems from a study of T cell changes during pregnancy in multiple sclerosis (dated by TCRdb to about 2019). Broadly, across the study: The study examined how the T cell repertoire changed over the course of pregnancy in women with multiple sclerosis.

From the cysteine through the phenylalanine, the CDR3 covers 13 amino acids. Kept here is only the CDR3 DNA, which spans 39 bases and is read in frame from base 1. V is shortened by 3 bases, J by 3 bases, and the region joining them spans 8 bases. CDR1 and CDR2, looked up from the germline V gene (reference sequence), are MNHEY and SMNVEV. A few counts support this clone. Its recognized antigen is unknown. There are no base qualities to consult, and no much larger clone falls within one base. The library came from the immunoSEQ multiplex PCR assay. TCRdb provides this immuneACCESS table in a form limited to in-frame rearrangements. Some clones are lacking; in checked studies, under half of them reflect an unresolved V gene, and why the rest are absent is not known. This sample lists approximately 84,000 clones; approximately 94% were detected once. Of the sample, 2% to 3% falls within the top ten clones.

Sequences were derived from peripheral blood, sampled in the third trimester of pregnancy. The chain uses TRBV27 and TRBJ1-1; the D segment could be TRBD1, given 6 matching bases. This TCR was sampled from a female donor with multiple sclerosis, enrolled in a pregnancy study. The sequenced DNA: TGTGCCAGCAGTTTCGCAGGGGACACTGAAGCTTTCTTT. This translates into CASSFAGDTEAFF.